This T cell receptor beta chain was captured in a study of blood T cell repertoires in COVID-19. Whole-study context: The study drew acute and convalescent COVID-19 samples from the United States, Italy and Spain. T cells, B-cell-depleted T cells, or PBMCs supplied cDNA or gDNA.

In the original analysis: Quantification of nucleated cells was approximated via reference gene primer amplification. Sequencing was performed with immunoSEQ multiplex PCR; in TCRdb, only in-frame clones are kept and a portion is missing. V, J and clone size derive from that table, while D and trimming were established from the DNA sequence. The sample holds 220,000 or so clones, approximately 80% seen once. CDR3 length equals 19 residues. V was clipped by 6 bases and J by 5 bases, with 31 bases between them. Germline assignment: CDR1 MDHEN and CDR2 SYDVKM. This sequence was found in a man under 40 with active or convalescent COVID-19. The V call is TRBV28, the J call TRBJ2-5; a possible D gene is TRBD2 (6 bases). What was sequenced was peripheral blood. CDR3 loop: CASSRFPPWEEPQRETQYF. CDR3 DNA: TGTGCCAGCAGCCGATTCCCCCCGTGGGAGGAACCCCAACGTGAGACCCAGTACTTC. Variable domain in full (rest from reference TRBV28 and TRBJ2-5): DVKVTQSSRYLVKRTGEKVFLECVQDMDHENMFWYRQDPGLGLRLIYFSYDVKMKEKGDIPEGYSVSREKKERFSLILESASTNQTSMYLCASSRFPPWEEPQRETQYFGPGTRLLVL.